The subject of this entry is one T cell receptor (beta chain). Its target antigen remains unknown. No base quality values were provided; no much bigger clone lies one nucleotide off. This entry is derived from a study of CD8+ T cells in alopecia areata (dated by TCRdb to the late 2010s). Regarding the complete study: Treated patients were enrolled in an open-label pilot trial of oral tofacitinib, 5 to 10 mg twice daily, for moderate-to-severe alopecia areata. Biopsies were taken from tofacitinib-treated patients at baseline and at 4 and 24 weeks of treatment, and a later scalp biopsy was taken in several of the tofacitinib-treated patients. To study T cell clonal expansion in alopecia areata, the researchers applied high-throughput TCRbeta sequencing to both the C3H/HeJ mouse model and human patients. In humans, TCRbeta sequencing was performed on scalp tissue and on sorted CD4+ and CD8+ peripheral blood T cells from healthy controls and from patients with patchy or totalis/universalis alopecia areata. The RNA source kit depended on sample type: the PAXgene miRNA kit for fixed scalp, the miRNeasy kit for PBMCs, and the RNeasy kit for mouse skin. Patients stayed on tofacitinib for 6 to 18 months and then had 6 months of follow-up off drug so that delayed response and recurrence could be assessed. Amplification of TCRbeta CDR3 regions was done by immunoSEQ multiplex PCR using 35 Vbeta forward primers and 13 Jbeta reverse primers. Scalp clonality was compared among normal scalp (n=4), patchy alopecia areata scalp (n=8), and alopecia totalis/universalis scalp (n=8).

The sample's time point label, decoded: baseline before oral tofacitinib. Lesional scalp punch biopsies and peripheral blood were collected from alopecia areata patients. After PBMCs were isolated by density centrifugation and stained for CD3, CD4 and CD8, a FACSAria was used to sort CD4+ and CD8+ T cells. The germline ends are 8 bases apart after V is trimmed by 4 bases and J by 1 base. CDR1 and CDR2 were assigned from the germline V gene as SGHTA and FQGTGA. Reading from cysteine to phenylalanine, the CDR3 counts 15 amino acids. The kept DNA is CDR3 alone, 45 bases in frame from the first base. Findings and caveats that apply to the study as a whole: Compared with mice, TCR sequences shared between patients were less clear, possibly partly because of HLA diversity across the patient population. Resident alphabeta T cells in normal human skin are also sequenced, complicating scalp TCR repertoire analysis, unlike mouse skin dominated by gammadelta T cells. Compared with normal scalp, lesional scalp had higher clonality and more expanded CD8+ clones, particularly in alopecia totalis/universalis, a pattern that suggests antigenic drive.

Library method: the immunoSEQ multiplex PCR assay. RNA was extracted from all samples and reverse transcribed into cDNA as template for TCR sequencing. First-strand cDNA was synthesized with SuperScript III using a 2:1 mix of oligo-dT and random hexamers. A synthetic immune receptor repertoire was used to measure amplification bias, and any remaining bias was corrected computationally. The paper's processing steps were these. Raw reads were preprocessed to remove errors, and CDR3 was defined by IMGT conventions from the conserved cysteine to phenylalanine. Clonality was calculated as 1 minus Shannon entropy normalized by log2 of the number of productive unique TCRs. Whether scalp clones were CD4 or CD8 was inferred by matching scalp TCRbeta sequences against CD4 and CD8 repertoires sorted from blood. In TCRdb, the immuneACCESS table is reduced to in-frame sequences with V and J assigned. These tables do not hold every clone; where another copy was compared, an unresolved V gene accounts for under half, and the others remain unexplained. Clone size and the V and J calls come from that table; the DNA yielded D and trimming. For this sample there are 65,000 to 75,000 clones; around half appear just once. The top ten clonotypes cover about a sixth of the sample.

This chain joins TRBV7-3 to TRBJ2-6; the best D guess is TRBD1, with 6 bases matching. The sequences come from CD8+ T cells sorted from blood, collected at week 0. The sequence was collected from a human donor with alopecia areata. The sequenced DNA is TGTGCCAGCAGCTCAACAGGGTCTGGGGCCAACGTCCTGACTTTC. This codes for CASSSTGSGANVLTF.